The rows below give T cell receptor beta chains drawn from one sample of a study of shared clonotypes between healthy human individuals. TCRdb's table, derived via immunoSEQ multiplex PCR, lists solely in-frame clones and lacks some. The repertoire holds a few million clones, 85% to 95% seen once, with 0.39% in the top ten. Sequenced material: naive CD4+ T cells from PBMCs. The receptor set was obtained from a man aged 18 to 35 in good health. Some clones in this sample may be carry-over from other donors' samples. Both conserved end residues are part of each CDR3. The order of the fields is D gene, V gene, clone size, J gene, CDR3 protein, CDR3 DNA. A D gene is named only where the DNA matches it firmly. Part of the rows lack a size; the others show once, few, many or a class for expanded clones.

-,TRBV2,-,TRBJ2-7,CASSEAVWGVSYEQYF,TGTGCCAGCAGTGAAGCGGTATGGGGGGTCTCCTACGAGCAGTACTTC
-,TRBV2,few,TRBJ1-5,CASSEGGHQENQPQHF,TGTGCCAGCAGTGAAGGGGGGCACCAGGAAAATCAGCCCCAGCATTTT
TRBD2,TRBV7-2,-,TRBJ2-2,CASSFSAGGTGELFF,TGTGCCAGCAGCTTCTCGGCGGGGGGGACCGGGGAGCTGTTTTTT
-,TRBV10-3,-,TRBJ1-3,CAIRPGGPGNTIYF,TGTGCCATCAGGCCGGGGGGCCCTGGAAACACCATATATTTT
-,TRBV28,-,TRBJ1-3,CASSQTGDSGNTIYF,TGTGCCAGCAGCCAGACAGGAGACTCTGGAAACACCATATATTTT
-,TRBV29-1,-,TRBJ2-1,CSASRPGSSNEQFF,TGCAGCGCCTCCCGCCCCGGGAGTAGTAATGAGCAGTTCTTC
TRBD1,TRBV5-1,-,TRBJ1-5,CASSPDRESSNQPQHF,TGCGCCAGCAGCCCCGACAGGGAGAGTAGCAATCAGCCCCAGCATTTT
-,TRBV29-1,-,TRBJ2-5,CSVVPASRQETQYF,TGCAGCGTTGTCCCCGCTAGTCGCCAAGAGACCCAGTACTTC
-,TRBV29-1,-,TRBJ1-4,CSARGGEKLFF,TGCAGCGCCCGGGGGGGTGAAAAACTGTTTTTT
-,TRBV9,-,TRBJ1-2,CASSASMGSHTF,TGTGCCAGCAGCGCGTCAATGGGTAGCCACACCTTC
TRBD1,TRBV29-1,-,TRBJ1-1,CSVENGFIGTAEAFF,TGCAGCGTTGAAAATGGGTTCATCGGGACAGCCGAAGCTTTCTTT
TRBD1,TRBV6-5,-,TRBJ2-2,CASRTGQGETGELFF,TGTGCCAGCAGGACGGGACAGGGAGAAACCGGGGAGCTGTTTTTT
-,TRBV20-1,-,TRBJ1-1,CSARVFAEAFF,TGCAGTGCTAGAGTATTTGCTGAAGCTTTCTTT
TRBD1,TRBV28,-,TRBJ2-5,CASRESGGKETQYF,TGTGCCAGCAGGGAATCAGGGGGAAAAGAGACCCAGTACTTC
-,TRBV5-1,-,TRBJ2-7,CASSPDRDAPYEQYF,TGCGCCAGCAGCCCTGACCGGGATGCGCCCTACGAGCAGTACTTC
-,TRBV2,few,TRBJ1-6,CASSEGYNSPLHF,TGTGCCAGCAGTGAGGGGTATAATTCACCCCTCCACTTT
-,TRBV18,-,TRBJ1-2,CASSYYLDHRSGYTF,TGTGCCAGCTCATATTACTTAGACCATAGGTCTGGCTACACCTTC
TRBD1,TRBV5-1,few,TRBJ1-1,CASSPTLQGTEAFF,TGCGCCAGCAGCCCTACCTTACAGGGGACTGAAGCTTTCTTT
TRBD2,TRBV28,once,TRBJ2-1,CASSPGTSGHNEQFF,TGTGCCAGCAGTCCCGGGACTAGCGGACACAATGAGCAGTTCTTC
-,TRBV27,-,TRBJ1-2,CASRPDGASRYGYTF,TGTGCCAGCAGGCCGGACGGAGCCTCGCGGTATGGCTACACCTTC
-,TRBV18,-,TRBJ1-1,CASSSTHTGRGTEAFF,TGTGCCAGCTCGTCCACCCATACAGGGCGGGGGACTGAAGCTTTCTTT
TRBD2,TRBV5-6,-,TRBJ2-1,CASSLQLAATYNEQFF,TGTGCCAGCAGCTTGCAACTAGCGGCGACCTACAATGAGCAGTTCTTC
TRBD1,TRBV5-6,-,TRBJ1-4,CASSSGQGTNEKLFF,TGTGCCAGCAGCTCGGGACAGGGAACTAATGAAAAACTGTTTTTT
-,TRBV27,-,TRBJ1-2,CASSLRDLGDGYTF,TGTGCCAGCAGTTTGAGGGACCTCGGTGACGGCTACACCTTC
TRBD1,TRBV5-4,-,TRBJ2-6,CASMDRVRSPNVLTF,TGTGCCAGCATGGACAGGGTAAGGAGTCCCAACGTCCTGACTTTC
-,TRBV6-6,-,TRBJ1-5,CASSYSAEGQHF,TGTGCCAGCAGTTACTCGGCGGAGGGGCAGCATTTT
TRBD1,TRBV10-3,-,TRBJ2-2,CAITTGQGGPKAGELFF,TGTGCCATCACCACGGGACAGGGAGGGCCTAAGGCCGGGGAGCTGTTTTTT
-,TRBV7-6,-,TRBJ1-1,CASSSYSFDRTGAEAFF,TGTGCCAGCAGCTCTTATAGTTTCGACAGGACGGGGGCTGAAGCTTTCTTT
-,TRBV28,-,TRBJ2-7,CASSFSGTRMGEQYF,TGTGCCAGCAGTTTCTCCGGGACAAGGATGGGGGAGCAGTACTTC
-,TRBV9,-,TRBJ1-2,CASSATGYGYTF,TGTGCCAGCAGCGCTACAGGTTATGGCTACACCTTC
TRBD1,TRBV19,-,TRBJ1-2,CASSSTGTGGYTF,TGTGCCAGTAGTTCGACCGGGACAGGGGGCTACACCTTC
-,TRBV18,-,TRBJ2-3,CASSPPRGGGTDTQYF,TGTGCCAGCTCACCACCGAGGGGGGGTGGCACAGATACGCAGTATTTT
-,TRBV5-1,-,TRBJ2-7,CASSSTASSYEQYF,TGCGCCAGCAGTTCGACAGCGTCGTCTTACGAGCAGTACTTC
TRBD1,TRBV28,-,TRBJ1-1,CASSYPGQVFTEAFF,TGTGCCAGCAGTTATCCGGGACAGGTTTTTACTGAAGCTTTCTTT
TRBD2,TRBV7-2,-,TRBJ2-7,CASSVAGQSYEQYF,TGTGCCAGCAGCGTAGCGGGCCAGTCCTACGAGCAGTACTTC
TRBD2,TRBV5-1,-,TRBJ2-2,CASSYSGRGTGELFF,TGCGCCAGCAGCTACAGCGGGAGGGGCACCGGGGAGCTGTTTTTT
TRBD2,TRBV6-1,-,TRBJ2-7,CASSERAGDHEQYF,TGTGCCAGCAGTGAACGGGCGGGAGACCACGAGCAGTACTTC
TRBD2,TRBV2,-,TRBJ2-5,CASSRTSGQETQYF,TGTGCCAGCAGTCGGACTAGCGGACAAGAGACCCAGTACTTC
TRBD1,TRBV12-5,-,TRBJ2-5,CASGLGDRRETQYF,TGTGCTAGTGGTTTAGGGGACAGAAGGGAGACCCAGTACTTC
-,TRBV7-2,-,TRBJ2-7,CASSYTGGYEQYF,TGTGCCAGCAGTTATACCGGGGGCTACGAGCAGTACTTC
-,TRBV30,few,TRBJ1-5,CAWANLVGQPQHF,TGTGCCTGGGCGAATCTGGTTGGACAGCCCCAGCATTTT
-,TRBV7-6,-,TRBJ1-6,CASSLMVNSPLHF,TGTGCCAGCAGCTTAATGGTCAATTCACCCCTCCACTTT
-,TRBV15,-,TRBJ1-2,CATSTKKGLTNYGYTF,TGTGCCACCAGCACTAAAAAGGGATTAACTAACTATGGCTACACCTTC
TRBD2,TRBV19,-,TRBJ2-1,CASSIGGRGYNEQFF,TGTGCCAGTAGTATCGGCGGGAGAGGATACAATGAGCAGTTCTTC
-,TRBV6-5,-,TRBJ1-2,CASSYLDAESYGYTF,TGTGCCAGCAGTTACCTGGACGCGGAGAGCTATGGCTACACCTTC
TRBD1,TRBV2,-,TRBJ1-2,CASSLPPQRQGTYGYTF,TGTGCCAGCAGTTTACCCCCACAGCGACAGGGCACTTATGGCTACACCTTC
-,TRBV7-3,-,TRBJ2-2,CASSNIADGELFF,TGTGCCAGCAGCAACATAGCTGACGGGGAGCTGTTTTTT
TRBD2,TRBV11-2,-,TRBJ2-5,CASSPGTSGIETQYF,TGTGCCAGCAGCCCCGGGACTAGCGGGATCGAGACCCAGTACTTC
-,TRBV28,once,TRBJ2-1,CATKEGGSSYNEQFF,TGTGCCACCAAAGAGGGTGGTAGTTCCTACAATGAGCAGTTCTTC
-,TRBV7-2,-,TRBJ2-1,CASSLQAPSSYNEQFF,TGTGCCAGCAGCTTGCAGGCACCCAGCTCCTACAATGAGCAGTTCTTC
-,TRBV28,-,TRBJ1-2,CASSLGDRSYTF,TGTGCCAGCAGTTTAGGCGATCGCAGCTACACCTTC
-,TRBV6-6,-,TRBJ2-1,CASRSLGTGMGEQFF,TGTGCCAGCAGGTCCTTGGGAACAGGCATGGGTGAGCAGTTCTTC
-,TRBV9,-,TRBJ1-1,CASSAPTIGGTEAFF,TGTGCCAGCAGCGCCCCTACTATAGGGGGCACTGAAGCTTTCTTT